The 10 T cell receptor beta chains listed next were all sequenced from one sample in a study of blood T cell repertoires in COVID-19. TCRdb's table, derived via immunoSEQ multiplex PCR, lists solely in-frame clones and lacks some. The repertoire has about 55,000 clones, about nine tenths of them found once; the top ten carry 15% to 20%. The sequenced material came from peripheral blood. Receptors originate from an elderly man with acute or convalescent COVID-19.

The chain is built from TRBV19 and TRBJ1-4, with 7 bases identical to TRBD1. The CDR3 runs to 14 residues. The V segment lost 7 bases and the J segment 4 bases; nucleotides outside the gene matches: 6. Per germline, CDR1 LNHDA and CDR2 SQIVND (reference sequence). The CDR3 spells CASTLQGINEKLFF. The CDR3 nucleotides read TGTGCCAGTACCTTACAGGGGATTAATGAAAAACTGTTTTTT.

This clone was counted between two and nine times. As DNA, the CDR3 is TGCGCCAGCAGCCCCCTAGCGGGGGGCGTTTACGAGCAGTACTTC. Its translation is CASSPLAGGVYEQYF. This rearrangement joins TRBV4-1 to TRBJ2-7; 11 bases are shared with TRBD2. The V segment lost 4 bases and the J segment 4 bases; nucleotides outside the gene matches: 6. The CDR3 is 15 amino acids. CDR1 is MGHRA, CDR2 YSYEKL, per germline.

This clone came up once. The rearrangement joins TRBV4-2 to TRBJ1-6, with D unclear. The V end lost 3 bases, the J end lost 7 bases, and 19 bases lay between the germline ends. CDR3 size: 17 residues. Germline V CDR1 and CDR2: LGHNA, YNFKEQ. The CDR3 DNA reads as TGTGCCAGCAGCCACACCCTGCGGAGGGTAGGCAATTCACCCCTCCACTTT. Amino acids: CASSHTLRRVGNSPLHF.

CDR3 protein: CASSLVGQGRAFF. For the CDR3, the DNA is TGTGCCAGCAGCTTGGTGGGACAGGGTCGCGCTTTCTTT. The J gene is TRBJ1-1, the V gene TRBV5-4; 9 bases are a match to TRBD1. The CDR3 is 13 amino acids. The junction had 5 bases not matched to a gene; V was cut back by 0 bases and J by 11 bases. The V gene's germline CDR1 is SGHNT and CDR2 YYREEE (reference sequence). Supplemented by reference TRBV5-4 and TRBJ1-1, the full variable domain reads ETGVTQSPTHLIKTRGQQVTLRCSSQSGHNTVSWYQQALGQGPQFIFQYYREEENGRGNFPPRFSGLQFPNYSSELNVNALELDDSALYLCASSLVGQGRAFFGQGTRLTVV.

The J gene is TRBJ2-5, the V gene TRBV27; D not certain. The CDR3 consists of 15 residues. Germline assignment: CDR1 MNHEY and CDR2 SMNVEV (reference sequence). Deletions cut 6 bases from V and 2 bases from J, with 16 bases between. The CDR3 DNA reads as TGTGCCAGCAGCCTCAGCCCATCCGGGCAAGAGACCCAGTACTTC. It encodes CASSLSPSGQETQYF.

V gene TRBV2 combines with J gene TRBJ1-6; unclear D gene. Trimming stripped 8 bases from V and 10 bases from J, with 18 bases between. CDR3 length equals 14 residues. In germline, CDR1 is SNHLY, CDR2 FYNNEI. This chain's CDR3 is CASRESSERSPLHF. The CDR3, as DNA: TGTGCCAGCCGGGAAAGCAGCGAGCGGTCACCCCTCCACTTT.

The rearrangement uses TRBV12-5 and TRBJ2-5; TRBD1 aligns across 11 bases. Germline V gene data show CDR1 as LGHNT and CDR2 as FRNRAP. CDR3 length equals 14 residues. Losses at the gene ends were 7 bases for V and 3 bases for J; bases not matched to a gene: 4. CDR3 sequence: CASARDRGEETQYF. CDR3 DNA: TGTGCTAGTGCCCGGGACAGGGGGGAAGAGACCCAGTACTTC.

The V gene is TRBV30, the J gene TRBJ2-7; D might be TRBD1 (5 bases). Germline CDR1 GTSNPN, CDR2 SVGIG (reference sequence). This CDR3 has 13 amino acids. Trimming removed 1 base at V and 0 bases at J, with 7 bases between. Here the CDR3 reads CAWSGQSSYEQYF. Written as DNA, the CDR3 is TGTGCCTGGAGTGGACAGAGCTCCTACGAGCAGTACTTC.

The gene calls are TRBV7-9 and TRBJ2-5; D call uncertain. The length of the CDR3 is 12 residues. The V gene lost 5 bases and the J gene lost 0 bases, with 4 bases spanning the gap. Germline loops: CDR1 SEHNR, CDR2 FQNEAQ (reference sequence). The CDR3 protein is CASSPNQETQYF. The CDR3 bases are TGTGCCAGCAGCCCAAACCAAGAGACCCAGTACTTC.

This chain links TRBV9 with TRBJ2-2; 8 bases align to TRBD1. In germline, CDR1 is SGDLS, CDR2 YYNGEE. CDR3 length equals 16 residues. V lost 4 bases and J lost 3; bases outside the gene matches: 8. The CDR3 coding sequence is TGTGCCAGCAGCTCCCGAGGGACAGGATACACCGGGGAGCTGTTTTTT. As protein: CASSSRGTGYTGELFF.